Below are 11 T cell receptor beta chains sequenced from a single sample in a study of graft-versus-host responses after intestinal transplantation. The authors plated approximately 200,000 CFSE-labeled responder cells with approximately 200,000 irradiated, violet-dye-labeled stimulator cells. Profiled with immunoSEQ multiplex PCR; TCRdb holds only in-frame clones, not every one. The sample carries about 15,000 clones, around 35% recorded once. The sample consisted of alloreactive CD8+ T cells from a mixed lymphocyte reaction culture, taken before intestinal transplant. Subset given: CFSE-low proliferating T cells sorted from approximately 6-day pre-transplant mixed lymphocyte reaction (GvH or HvG direction). The receptors here all came from a human patient who received an intestinal transplant.

The chain employs TRBV28 and TRBJ1-1, with D possibly matching TRBD1 (6 bases). The CDR3 is 14 amino acids. Per the germline V gene, CDR1 is MDHEN and CDR2 is SYDVKM. V lost 7 bases and J lost 3, with 15 bases in between. The CDR3 DNA reads TGTGCCAGCAAAGCACAGGGTCTGTACACTGAAGCTTTCTTT. This codes for CASKAQGLYTEAFF.

The rearrangement joins TRBV16 to TRBJ1-5; tentative D call: TRBD1 (6 bases). The CDR3 has 15 residues. V lost 4 bases, J lost 7 bases, and 17 bases lay in between. The germline V gene has CDR1 KGHSY and CDR2 FQNENV. CDR3 region: CASSLITGYEQPQHF. The CDR3 DNA is TGTGCCAGCAGCCTGATCACAGGGTATGAACAGCCCCAGCATTTT.

This clone has only one observation. V usage is TRBV29-1 and J usage is TRBJ2-5, with 10 positions matching TRBD1. With the DNA end fitting TRBJ2-7 better, the J assignment may be wrong. Looked up from germline, CDR1 is SQVTM and CDR2 is ANQGSEA. CDR3 length: 15 amino acids. The CDR3 protein is CSVSGTGAGSYEQYF. CDR3 nucleotide sequence: TGCAGCGTTTCCGGGACAGGGGCCGGCTCCTACGAGCAGTACTTC.

This clone rates as medium-sized. The rearrangement joins TRBV9 to TRBJ1-3, with no clear D. The CDR3 spans 16 residues. Deletions cut 2 bases from V and 0 bases from J, with 12 bases between. Germline-derived CDR1 and CDR2 are SGDLS and YYNGEE. The CDR3 loop reads CASSVYEGLSGNTIYF. The CDR3 DNA is TGTGCCAGCAGCGTTTACGAGGGCCTCTCTGGAAACACCATATATTTT.

The table lists this clone with a few counts. The V and J genes are TRBV4-1 and TRBJ2-7; D is uncertain. There are 15 residues in the CDR3. V dropped 1 base and J dropped 1 base, with 11 bases sitting between them. CDR1 and CDR2 (germline): MGHRA, YSYEKL. The CDR3 DNA follows: TGCGCCAGCAGCCAAGTCGCAGGCATATCCTACGAGCAGTACTTC. Translating gives CASSQVAGISYEQYF.

This clone occurred a few times. The chain carries TRBV9 and TRBJ2-3, with 7 bases fitting TRBD2. Germline CDR1 reads SGDLS; CDR2 reads YYNGEE. This CDR3 is built from 13 residues. Trimming at V came to 3 bases and at J to 5 bases, leaving 3 bases not matched to a gene. The CDR3 reads CASSGLAGDTQYF. DNA for the CDR3: TGTGCCAGCAGCGGACTAGCAGGAGATACGCAGTATTTT.

V is TRBV4-3 and J is TRBJ1-1; TRBD1 is a possible D gene (6 bases). Per germline, CDR1 LGHNA and CDR2 YSLEER. The CDR3 sequence is 14 residues long. V was clipped by 3 bases and J by 8 bases, with 16 bases between them. The CDR3: CASSHGGVGQEAFF. The CDR3, as DNA: TGCGCCAGCAGCCATGGAGGAGTCGGACAGGAAGCTTTCTTT.

This chain uses TRBV23-1 with TRBJ2-1, with D tentatively TRBD1 (7 bases). TRBV23-1 is reported as an ORF; its role is uncertain. The CDR3 covers 13 residues. Trimming removed 0 bases at V and 15 bases at J, with 15 bases between. CDR3 nucleotide sequence: TGCGCCAGCAGTCAATCGCGGGCAGGGGGGCGGTTCTTC. It is translated as CASSQSRAGGRFF.

The gene calls are TRBV7-8 and TRBJ2-2; 7 bases are shared with TRBD2. Trimming removed 5 bases from V and 12 bases from J; junction bases left unmatched: 18. The V gene's germline CDR1 is SGHVS and CDR2 FQNEAQ. There are 16 residues in the CDR3. CDR3 residues: CASSQLSEGRARKLFF. CDR3 bases: TGTGCCAGCAGCCAACTGAGTGAGGGGAGGGCAAGGAAGCTGTTTTTT.

This chain uses TRBV6-4 with TRBJ1-6, with a possible D match to TRBD1 (6 bases). The V gene's germline CDR1 is MRHNA and CDR2 SNTAGT. V was shortened by 2 bases and J by 6 bases, with 14 bases between the two germline ends. The CDR3 is made up of 16 amino acids. In DNA form, the CDR3 reads TGTGCCAGCAGTGACCCTTTGACAGGATCTAATTCACCCCTCCACTTT. Protein: CASSDPLTGSNSPLHF.

This clone appeared a few times. The rearrangement joins TRBV29-1 to TRBJ2-7; D perhaps matches TRBD1 (5 bases). The germline gives CDR1 SQVTM, CDR2 ANQGSEA. The CDR3 is 11 residues long. Trimming removed 5 bases at V and 2 bases at J, with 7 bases between. CDR3: CSVTTAYEQYF. The DNA of the CDR3 is TGCAGCGTTACGACAGCCTACGAGCAGTACTTC.